These T cell receptor beta chains were read from a single sample in a study of blood T cell repertoires in COVID-19. The repertoire was sequenced with immunoSEQ multiplex PCR; TCRdb's copy has only in-frame clones and lacks some. Here the sample spans 100,000 to 150,000 clones, approximately 90% being singletons. The sequenced sample was peripheral blood. The source is a human donor in a cohort sampled during active COVID-19. Both conserved end residues are part of each CDR3. The D gene is left open where the match is weak. Part of the rows lack a size; the others show once, few, many or a class for expanded clones.

NA | NA | TRBJ2-1 | TRBV6-6 | CASTMTDSYNEQFF | TGTGCCAGCACCATGACAGACTCCTACAATGAGCAGTTCTTC
TRBD2 | NA | TRBJ2-1 | TRBV5-1 | CASSLSGGNANEQFF | TGCGCCAGCAGCTTGTCGGGAGGCAATGCGAATGAGCAGTTCTTC
NA | NA | TRBJ2-1 | TRBV7-2 | CASSLGGRGHNEQFF | TGTGCCAGCAGCTTAGGAGGGAGAGGGCACAATGAGCAGTTCTTC
NA | NA | TRBJ2-7 | TRBV12-3/TRBV12-4 | CASSFTGTYEQYF | TGTGCCAGCAGTTTTACAGGGACCTACGAGCAGTACTTC
TRBD1 | NA | TRBJ2-7 | TRBV7-9 | CASSLLSGGGSYEQYF | TGTGCCAGCAGCTTATTGTCAGGGGGCGGGTCCTACGAGCAGTACTTC
TRBD2 | NA | TRBJ2-3 | TRBV19 | CASSGGVVGRSADTQYF | TGTGCCAGTAGTGGGGGGGTGGTAGGGCGGAGCGCAGATACGCAGTATTTT
TRBD2 | few | TRBJ2-7 | TRBV6-5 | CASSPSSGRSYEQYF | TGTGCCAGCAGTCCCTCTAGCGGGCGCTCCTACGAGCAGTACTTC
TRBD2 | NA | TRBJ2-7 | TRBV11-1 | CASSSGTSGYEQYF | TGTGCCAGCAGTTCCGGGACTAGTGGGTACGAGCAGTACTTC
TRBD2 | NA | TRBJ2-7 | TRBV5-6 | CASSGGTSGRYYEQYF | TGTGCCAGCAGCGGCGGGACTAGCGGGAGGTACTACGAGCAGTACTTC
NA | NA | TRBJ2-6 | TRBV29-1 | CSVASDRSGANVLTF | TGCAGCGTTGCCAGCGACCGATCTGGGGCCAACGTCCTGACTTTC
TRBD2 | NA | TRBJ2-1 | TRBV19 | CASSILAAQYNEQFF | TGTGCCAGTAGTATCCTAGCGGCACAATACAATGAGCAGTTCTTC
NA | few | TRBJ1-3 | TRBV19 | CASSMRERNTIYF | TGTGCCAGTAGTATGAGGGAAAGAAACACCATATATTTT
TRBD1 | NA | TRBJ2-3 | TRBV4-1 | CASSRYNPGQGTDTQYF | TGCGCCAGCAGCCGCTACAATCCGGGACAGGGTACAGATACGCAGTATTTT
TRBD1 | NA | TRBJ2-5 | TRBV28 | CASSGPVGQAQETQYF | TGTGCCAGCAGTGGACCCGTGGGACAGGCTCAAGAGACCCAGTACTTC
NA | once | TRBJ1-2 | TRBV5-1 | CASSLGSSVDYGYTF | TGCGCCAGCAGCTTGGGAAGTTCGGTAGACTATGGCTACACCTTC
TRBD1 | NA | TRBJ1-4 | TRBV5-1 | CASSITGGAQEKLFF | TGCGCCAGCAGCATCACAGGGGGCGCTCAGGAAAAACTGTTTTTT
TRBD1 | NA | TRBJ2-7 | TRBV5-1 | CASSWGQGYYEQYF | TGCGCCAGCAGCTGGGGACAGGGCTACTACGAGCAGTACTTC
TRBD2 | once | TRBJ2-1 | TRBV7-2 | CASSFGGTRTFEQFF | TGTGCCAGCAGCTTCGGCGGGACTAGAACTTTCGAGCAGTTCTTC
NA | NA | TRBJ1-5 | TRBV20-1 | CSASAGPTNQPQHF | TGCAGTGCTAGTGCAGGCCCGACGAATCAGCCCCAGCATTTT
TRBD1 | NA | TRBJ1-5 | TRBV7-6 | CASSLSQGVGQPQHF | TGTGCCAGCAGCTTAAGTCAGGGGGTAGGACAGCCCCAGCATTTT
NA | few | TRBJ2-3 | TRBV6-1 | CASSGRRVQGVRGTDTQYF | TGTGCCAGCAGTGGGAGGCGAGTACAGGGAGTTAGGGGCACAGATACGCAGTATTTT
NA | NA | TRBJ1-4 | TRBV25-1 | CASSEQTTNEKLFF | TGTGCCAGCAGTGAGCAGACAACTAATGAAAAACTGTTTTTT
TRBD1 | once | TRBJ2-2 | TRBV7-7 | CASSATGTGIAGELFF | TGTGCTAGCAGCGCAACCGGGACAGGGATTGCCGGGGAGCTGTTTTTT
TRBD1 | NA | TRBJ1-2 | TRBV6-1 | CASSELGQMLDYGYTF | TGTGCCAGCAGTGAGTTGGGACAGATGCTAGACTATGGCTACACCTTC
NA | NA | TRBJ2-7 | TRBV6-6 | CASSYIVAGPYSEQYF | TGTGCCAGCAGTTATATCGTGGCAGGGCCTTATTCCGAGCAGTACTTC
TRBD2 | NA | TRBJ2-1 | TRBV7-6 | CASSLAGGRNGGEQFF | TGTGCCAGCTCCTTAGCGGGAGGTCGTAACGGGGGTGAGCAGTTCTTC
TRBD1 | NA | TRBJ2-5 | TRBV6-5 | CASRDGQGGGETQYF | TGTGCCAGCAGGGACGGACAGGGAGGAGGAGAGACCCAGTACTTC
NA | few | TRBJ2-3 | TRBV11-2 | CASSWVPGDTQYF | TGTGCCAGCAGCTGGGTCCCAGGGGATACGCAGTATTTT
TRBD2 | NA | TRBJ2-1 | TRBV29-1 | CSVRGTSGANEQFF | TGCAGCGTGAGGGGGACTAGCGGGGCCAATGAGCAGTTCTTC
TRBD2 | NA | TRBJ2-7 | TRBV19 | CASSMTSGSTYEQYF | TGTGCCAGTAGTATGACTAGCGGGAGCACCTACGAGCAGTACTTC
NA | once | TRBJ2-5 | TRBV5-1 | CASSLSGEVRQETQYF | TGCGCCAGCAGCTTGTCGGGTGAAGTTAGACAAGAGACCCAGTACTTC
TRBD1 | NA | TRBJ1-2 | TRBV6-2/TRBV6-3 | CASSFMDRGYGYTF | TGTGCCAGCAGTTTCATGGACAGGGGCTATGGCTACACCTTC
NA | few | TRBJ1-5 | TRBV12-2 | CASLRTGVLCQPQHF | TGTGCAAGTCTCAGAACAGGGGTACTTTGTCAGCCCCAGCATTTT
TRBD1 | NA | TRBJ2-7 | TRBV11-2 | CASSLDPGTGYYEQYF | TGTGCCAGCAGCTTAGATCCCGGGACAGGGTACTACGAGCAGTACTTC
NA | once | TRBJ1-1 | TRBV10-3 | CAISPSGPQNTEAFF | TGTGCCATCAGCCCCTCTGGGCCGCAGAACACTGAAGCTTTCTTT
TRBD1 | NA | TRBJ2-7 | TRBV5-1 | CASSFRTGVTLTYEQYF | TGCGCCAGCAGCTTTAGGACAGGGGTAACCCTTACCTACGAGCAGTACTTC
TRBD2 | once | TRBJ2-7 | TRBV6-5 | CASRVSGSYEQYF | TGTGCCAGCAGAGTTAGCGGGAGCTACGAGCAGTACTTC
TRBD1 | NA | TRBJ1-4 | TRBV2 | CASVGDRGFEKLFF | TGTGCCAGCGTAGGAGACAGGGGCTTTGAAAAACTGTTTTTT
NA | NA | TRBJ1-1 | TRBV5-1 | CASRFGSGTEAFF | TGCGCCAGCAGATTCGGGTCCGGAACTGAAGCTTTCTTT
TRBD1 | NA | TRBJ2-1 | TRBV3-1/TRBV3-2 | CASSLARGTGQGEDEQFF | TGTGCCAGCAGCCTCGCCAGGGGGACTGGACAGGGTGAGGATGAGCAGTTCTTC
TRBD1 | NA | TRBJ2-1 | TRBV5-1 | CASSAPSNRDRGYNEQFF | TGCGCCAGCAGCGCGCCATCAAACCGGGACAGGGGGTACAATGAGCAGTTCTTC
NA | NA | TRBJ1-2 | TRBV30 | CAWSAEGRVYGYTF | TGTGCCTGGAGTGCCGAAGGCAGGGTTTATGGCTACACCTTC
NA | NA | TRBJ2-7 | TRBV19 | CASSASGTPSPAASYEQYF | TGTGCCAGTAGTGCATCCGGGACACCGAGCCCTGCGGCCTCCTACGAGCAGTACTTC
TRBD1 | NA | TRBJ2-5 | TRBV27 | CASSNWIGQGIGETQYF | TGTGCCAGCAGCAATTGGATTGGACAGGGGATCGGGGAGACCCAGTACTTC
TRBD1 | NA | TRBJ1-1 | TRBV28 | CASTKTGGRSEAFF | TGTGCCAGCACCAAGACAGGGGGACGTAGTGAAGCTTTCTTT
NA | NA | TRBJ2-1 | TRBV11-2 | CASSSRTDRYSYNEQFF | TGTGCCAGCAGCTCCAGGACAGACCGTTACTCCTACAATGAGCAGTTCTTC
NA | NA | TRBJ1-5 | TRBV28 | CASSLRLGGLTRQPQHF | TGTGCCAGCAGTTTACGCCTGGGGGGGCTCACTCGGCAGCCCCAGCATTTT
NA | once | TRBJ2-7 | TRBV5-4 | CASRRGDLPEQYF | TGTGCCAGCAGAAGGGGTGACCTCCCCGAGCAGTACTTC
NA | NA | TRBJ2-7 | TRBV7-9 | CASSSDRRGRTYEQYF | TGTGCCAGCAGCTCAGATCGGAGGGGAAGGACCTACGAGCAGTACTTC
TRBD2 | NA | TRBJ2-3 | TRBV9 | CASSVSLAGVGRDTQYF | TGTGCCAGCAGCGTATCACTAGCGGGAGTTGGAAGAGATACGCAGTATTTT
NA | NA | TRBJ2-1 | TRBV29-1 | CSVGQNNEQFF | TGCAGCGTTGGGCAGAACAATGAGCAGTTCTTC
NA | NA | TRBJ2-6 | TRBV5-1 | CASSLGRGSGANVLTF | TGCGCCAGCAGCTTGGGAAGGGGCTCTGGGGCCAACGTCCTGACTTTC
TRBD2 | NA | TRBJ2-1 | TRBV20-1 | CSASFSGTSYNEQFF | TGCAGTGCAAGTTTCAGCGGGACCTCCTACAATGAGCAGTTCTTC
NA | NA | TRBJ1-2 | TRBV6-5 | CASTRDTYYTF | TGTGCCAGCACCCGGGACACATACTACACCTTC
NA | NA | TRBJ2-5 | TRBV5-6 | CASSLGRGREETQYF | TGTGCCAGCAGCTTGGGGCGGGGGCGCGAGGAGACCCAGTACTTC
NA | many | TRBJ1-1 | TRBV7-9 | CASSLVNTEAFF | TGTGCCAGCAGCTTAGTAAACACTGAAGCTTTCTTT